These T cell receptor beta chains were read from a single sample in a study of blood T cell repertoires in COVID-19. Libraries were prepared by immunoSEQ multiplex PCR; TCRdb keeps only in-frame clonotypes and omits some of them. The data show about 160,000 clones, with around 87% seen just once and about 6.6% held by the top ten. The sequencing input was PBMCs or T cells enriched from blood (not recorded which). These receptors all come from a woman between 45 and 60 years old who had recovered from COVID-19. CDR3s leave out the opening cysteine and the closing phenylalanine or tryptophan.

V gene: TRBV20-1
J gene: TRBJ1-1
CDR3 protein: SASRRTGEAF

V gene: TRBV19
J gene: TRBJ2-7
CDR3 protein: ASSMGWTGTGDLISYEQY

V gene: TRBV12-3/TRBV12-4
J gene: TRBJ2-5
CDR3 protein: ASRDGRVRTQY

V gene: TRBV28
J gene: TRBJ1-2
CDR3 protein: ASSLQGVPNYGYT

V gene: TRBV7-9
J gene: TRBJ1-1
CDR3 protein: ASSLDRSTEAF

V gene: TRBV19
J gene: TRBJ1-1
CDR3 protein: ASSPQGGSTEAF

V gene: TRBV7-3
J gene: TRBJ2-5
CDR3 protein: ASSPSGTGETQY

V gene: TRBV7-3
J gene: TRBJ2-2
CDR3 protein: ASSPNFRPRGGPGELF

V gene: TRBV3-1/TRBV3-2
J gene: TRBJ1-1
CDR3 protein: ASSQRTGHTEAF

V gene: TRBV5-4
J gene: TRBJ2-5
CDR3 protein: ASSLIGAGRNQETQY

V gene: TRBV30
J gene: TRBJ1-2
CDR3 protein: ACPLLGTGTYGYT

V gene: TRBV7-3
J gene: TRBJ2-3
CDR3 protein: ASSSIAGSTDTQY

V gene: TRBV5-5
J gene: TRBJ2-3
CDR3 protein: ASSLAPNLDTDTQY

V gene: TRBV18
J gene: TRBJ1-2
CDR3 protein: ASSPISGGAYGYT

V gene: TRBV6-4
J gene: TRBJ2-3
CDR3 protein: ASSYRQGASTDTQY

V gene: TRBV18
J gene: TRBJ2-5
CDR3 protein: ASSPKRETQY